One sample yielded the 7 T cell receptor beta chains listed below, sequenced in a study of blood T cell repertoires in COVID-19 (dated by TCRdb to the early 2020s). To prepare the library, the immunoSEQ multiplex PCR assay was applied. TCRdb mirrors the immuneACCESS table, restricted to in-frame sequences. Some clones are absent from its copies; in checked studies, under half trace to an unresolved V gene, and the reason for the others is unknown. The table for this sample lists about 170,000 clones; about 88% of them were counted only once. The ten largest clones represent approximately 0.8% of the sample. The sequenced sample consisted of PBMCs or T cells enriched from blood (not recorded which). The source of these receptors is a woman under 30 who had recovered from COVID-19.

The chain uses TRBV13 and TRBJ2-1; possibly TRBD2 for D (5 bases). Germline V gene data show CDR1 as PRHDT and CDR2 as FYEKMQ (reference sequence). The CDR3 consists of 18 residues. V lost 3 bases to trimming and J lost 1 base, with 19 bases between them. The CDR3 region is CASSFMSGGSDSYNEQFF. CDR3 nucleotides: TGTGCCAGCAGCTTTATGTCTGGTGGGAGTGATTCCTACAATGAGCAGTTCTTC.

The chain employs TRBV6-5 and TRBJ1-1; 8 bases align to TRBD1. The CDR3 length is 13 residues. V was pared by 8 bases and J by 4 bases, with 6 bases of the junction left unmatched. Germline V gene sequence: CDR1 MNHEY, CDR2 SVGAGI. DNA for the CDR3: TGTGCCAGCTACAGGGGGGGCAGCACTGAAGCTTTCTTT. Translation: CASYRGGSTEAFF.

This sequence joins TRBV5-1 and TRBJ2-5; TRBD2 agrees at 7 bases. This CDR3 spans 16 amino acids. Looked up from germline, CDR1 is SGHRS and CDR2 is YFSETQ. V was clipped by 1 base and J by 5 bases; unmatched bases: 11. The CDR3 here is CASSLRLALKGETQYF. As DNA, the CDR3 is TGCGCCAGCAGCTTGCGACTAGCCCTAAAGGGGGAGACCCAGTACTTC.

The V call is TRBV23-1, the J call TRBJ2-1; TRBD1 agrees at 8 bases. TRBV23-1 is designated an ORF whose function remains uncertain. The ends lost 6 bases at V and 3 bases at J; junction bases unmatched: 7. This CDR3 has 15 residues. The CDR3 nucleotides read TGCGCCAGCAGCCCCGGACAGGGACTCTACAATGAGCAGTTCTTC. Its translation: CASSPGQGLYNEQFF.

The genes are TRBV10-3 and TRBJ2-2, with 11 bases aligning to TRBD2. V trimming: 6 bases; J trimming: 2 bases; junction bases outside the gene matches: 2. In germline, CDR1 is ENHRY, CDR2 SYGVKD. The CDR3 has 15 residues. The CDR3 loop reads CAISGTSGNTGELFF. For the CDR3, the DNA is TGTGCCATCAGCGGGACTAGCGGCAACACCGGGGAGCTGTTTTTT.

This chain links TRBV7-8 with TRBJ2-7, with 9 nucleotides matching TRBD2. In germline, CDR1 is SGHVS, CDR2 FQNEAQ. J was trimmed by 2 bases and V by 0 bases; bases with no gene match: 17. The length of the CDR3 is 20 residues. In nucleotides, the CDR3 is TGTGCCAGCAGCTTAGCGCTCCCGATGGGACTAGCTACTTTCACCTACGAGCAGTACTTC. Translation gives CASSLALPMGLATFTYEQYF.

CDR3: CASSSSPETQYF. The CDR3 DNA is TGTGCCAGCTCGTCCAGTCCGGAGACCCAGTACTTC. The genes are TRBV18 and TRBJ2-5; the D is unclear. The CDR3 covers 12 residues. Looked up from germline, CDR1 is KGHSH and CDR2 is LQKENI. The V end lost 6 bases, the J end lost 5 bases, and 10 bases lay between the germline ends.